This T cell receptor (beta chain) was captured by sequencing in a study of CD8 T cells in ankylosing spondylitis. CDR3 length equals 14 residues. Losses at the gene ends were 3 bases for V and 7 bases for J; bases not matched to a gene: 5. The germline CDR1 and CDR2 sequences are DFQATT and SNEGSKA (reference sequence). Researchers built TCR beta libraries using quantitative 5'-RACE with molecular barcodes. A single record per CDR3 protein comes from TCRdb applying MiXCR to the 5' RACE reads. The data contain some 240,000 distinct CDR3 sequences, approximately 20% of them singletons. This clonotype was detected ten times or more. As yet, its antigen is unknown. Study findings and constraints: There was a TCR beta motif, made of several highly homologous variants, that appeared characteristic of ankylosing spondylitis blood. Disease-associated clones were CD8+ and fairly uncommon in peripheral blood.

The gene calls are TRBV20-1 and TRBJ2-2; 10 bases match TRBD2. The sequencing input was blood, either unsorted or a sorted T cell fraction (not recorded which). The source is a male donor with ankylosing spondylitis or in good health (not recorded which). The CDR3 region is CSARASGSLGELFF. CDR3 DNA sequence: TGCAGTGCTAGGGCTAGCGGGAGTCTCGGGGAGCTGTTTTTT.